This T cell receptor beta chain is from a study of radiotherapy plus CTLA-4 blockade in lung cancer (dated by TCRdb to the late 2010s). Background on the whole study: Objective responses occurred in roughly 19% of enrolled patients, and under 40% achieved disease control. Study-wide conclusions, independent of this receptor: After treatment with radiotherapy and ipilimumab, TCR clones that came from tumors expanded in the peripheral blood. The strongest predictors of response, as reported, were early dynamic changes in blood T cell clones along with a rise in serum interferon-beta after radiation.

A remark on this clone: No antigen is known for it. No much larger clone exists at a distance of one base, and base qualities are not known.

Focal radiation therapy combined with CTLA-4 blockade (ipilimumab) was tested in patients with chemo-refractory metastatic non-small-cell lung cancer. From the cysteine through the phenylalanine, the CDR3 covers 15 amino acids. The only DNA kept is the CDR3, 45 bases in frame from the first base. The trim is 6 bases for V and 8 bases for J, with a gap of 22 bases between the germline ends. According to the germline V gene (reference sequence), CDR1 reads LNHDA and CDR2 reads SQIVND. Library preparation used the immunoSEQ multiplex PCR assay. TCRdb carries this immuneACCESS record with in-frame sequences only. Its versions omit some clonotypes, under half of them owing to an unresolved V gene in the studies checked, with the rest unexplained. The sample records some 50,000 clones, 65% to 80% of which are singletons. The top ten constitute 2.5% to 4% of the sample.

The sequencing here drew on peripheral blood, taken from a patient treated with radiotherapy plus ipilimumab. This sequence was found in a human donor with non-small cell lung cancer who had a partial response to radiotherapy plus ipilimumab. The chain was built from TRBV19 and TRBJ1-2; the D gene is possibly TRBD1, with 5 bases matching. The DNA sequence follows: TGTGCCAGTAGCGGAACCCCGGGGGAGTCCGGGGGCTACACCTTC. The translation is CASSGTPGESGGYTF.